This T cell receptor beta chain stems from a study of shared clonotypes between healthy human individuals (TCRdb year 2020). Study-level background: The cohort included three men and two women between 18 and 49 years of age. For each donor, three plates each were used for CD4 naive and CD4 memory, two plates were used for CD8 naive, and one plate was used for CD8 memory. To estimate repertoire size and how much clonotype sharing occurs between individuals, the study deeply sequenced the blood TCR repertoires of several healthy adults. Different laboratories and diverse techniques were used to prepare libraries and sequence TCR repertoires, to increase sequencing depth and limit assay-specific biases. Each donor's leukapheresis produced roughly between roughly 0.85 and 9.5 billion PBMCs.

The investigation overall reported the following: Rarefaction of sorted-subset datasets indicated incomplete sequencing despite the large sequencing depth. Estimated clonotype richness was generally larger for naive than for memory subsets. The genetic and exposure-history diversity represented was limited by the small number of donors. Across a handful of donors, approximately 4.6% of naive CD4, around 3.3% of naive CD8, around 2.5% of memory CD4, and 0.4% of memory CD8 clonotypes were shared. Clonotypes shared by all four sorted-subset donors showed higher generation probabilities than non-shared clonotypes. Sampling was limited to blood, and TCR repertoires in tissue likely differ from TCR repertoires in blood. Pairwise subsampling indicated that sequencing depth was expected to affect the degree of clonotype sharing among donors.

TCR CDR3 regions were amplified from genomic DNA by multiplex PCR using the deep immunoSEQ assay. Extracted genomic DNA from each cell subset was distributed evenly across all wells of several immunoSEQ 96-well plates, and each plate was treated as a replicate. For sorted subsets, around 200 ng genomic DNA, equal to about 30,000 T cell genomes, was loaded into each replicate PCR. Purified libraries were measured with a Qubit 3.0 fluorometer, size-checked on a Bioanalyzer 2100, and measured again with the KAPA Library Quantification kit. Every immunoSEQ 96-well plate was sequenced on a separate single-read 150-cycle Illumina NextSeq 550 flow cell. In the authors' own workflow: Because only junctional sequences without quality scores were contained in the immunoSEQ output, filtering matching that applied to full-length reads could not be performed. Sequences were annotated with PyIR, a Python wrapper for IgBLAST v1.9, and V/J genes and CDR3 were assigned using IMGT germline references. Reads with weak V/J assignments (E-value above 1e-6), missing CDR3, stop codons, out-of-frame junctions, or ambiguous translated residues were removed. V3J clonotypes were defined as sequences sharing the same inferred V gene, J gene, and CDR3 amino acid sequence. Percentage overlap between repertoires was computed as shared unique clonotypes divided by the size of the smaller repertoire. Richness of each repertoire was evaluated using RTK rarefaction, the Chao1 estimator, and Recon v2.1 estimates of unobserved clonotypes. Generation probabilities were computed with OLGA for all TCRbeta clonotypes obtained by the gDNA method from several donors. TCRdb provides this immuneACCESS table in a form limited to in-frame rearrangements. Some clones are lacking; in checked studies, under half of them reflect an unresolved V gene, and why the rest are absent is not known. The V and J calls and clone size are taken from that table; D and trimming were inferred from the DNA. The sample has just over 2,000,000 clones on record, roughly 94% of them singletons. The biggest ten clones account for roughly 0.13% of the sample.

On this clone itself: What antigen it recognizes has not been identified. One base away there is no much larger clone; base qualities are not given.

The donors were healthy, HIV-negative adults who had no recently reported acute infections or vaccinations. All donors were Caucasian adults living in Nashville, Tennessee, USA. CD4+ T cells were enriched by magnetic negative selection, after which naive cells were positively selected on CD45RA and the negative fraction was taken as the memory subset. Blood was collected by leukapheresis, and PBMCs were isolated by Ficoll-Histopaque density gradient centrifugation and then cryopreserved in liquid nitrogen vapor phase. Analytical flow cytometry was used to check the purity and quantity of each magnetically sorted T cell population. Genomic DNA was isolated from every sorted fraction and measured by UV absorbance on a Nanodrop 2000c. Looking up the germline V gene yields CDR1 ENHRY and CDR2 SYGVKD. Inclusive of the bounding cysteine and phenylalanine, the CDR3 is 14 residues long. Only CDR3 DNA remains: 42 bases, in frame from the first base. The germline ends are 11 bases apart after V is trimmed by 5 bases and J by 1 base.

The origin of this receptor is a man aged 18 to 29 in good health. The chain links TRBV10-3 with TRBJ1-1, with a weak D call of TRBD1 (6 bases match). Sample: naive CD4+ T cells sorted from blood. The cell subset or site tag for this specimen amounts to: CD45RA+ positively selected. Here is the DNA: TGTGCCATCAGTCGAAAACAGGGGAACACTGAAGCTTTCTTT. Translation gives CAISRKQGNTEAFF.